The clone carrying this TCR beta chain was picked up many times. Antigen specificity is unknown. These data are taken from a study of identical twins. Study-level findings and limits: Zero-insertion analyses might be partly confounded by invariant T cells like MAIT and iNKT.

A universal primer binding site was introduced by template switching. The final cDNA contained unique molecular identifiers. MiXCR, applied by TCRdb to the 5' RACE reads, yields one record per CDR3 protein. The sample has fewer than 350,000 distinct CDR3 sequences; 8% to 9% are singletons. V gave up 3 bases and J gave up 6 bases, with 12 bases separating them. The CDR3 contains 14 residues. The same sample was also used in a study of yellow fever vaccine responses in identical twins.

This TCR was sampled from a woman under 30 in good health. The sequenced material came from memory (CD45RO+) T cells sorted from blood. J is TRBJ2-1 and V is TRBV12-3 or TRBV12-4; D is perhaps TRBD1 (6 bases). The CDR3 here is CASSFGGVINEQFF. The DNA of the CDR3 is TGTGCCAGCAGTTTTGGGGGCGTCATCAATGAGCAGTTCTTC.